The 28 T cell receptor beta chains below were found in one sample sequenced in a study of B cell selection in AIRE deficiency. The repertoire was sequenced with immunoSEQ multiplex PCR; TCRdb's copy has only in-frame clones and lacks some. The sample has tens of thousands of clones; around 92% are singletons. Sorted regulatory T cells were CD4-positive, CD25-high and CD127-low or negative. Material for sequencing was CD4+CD25+ Tregs sorted from PBMCs. The receptor source for this set is a human donor in good health.

The gene calls are TRBV29-1 and TRBJ2-6; weak D call: TRBD1 (5 bases). Trimming cost V 6 bases and J 0 bases, with 15 bases left between them. The CDR3 has 16 residues. The germline CDR1 and CDR2 sequences are SQVTM and ANQGSEA. The CDR3 DNA sequence: TGCAGCGTGCGAACTCGACAGTACTCTGGGGCCAACGTCCTGACTTTC. Amino acid sequence: CSVRTRQYSGANVLTF.

The rearrangement links TRBV7-9 to TRBJ1-1, with no clear D. In germline, CDR1 is SEHNR, CDR2 FQNEAQ (reference sequence). V was trimmed by 0 bases and J by 1 base, leaving 3 bases between them. This CDR3 region has 13 residues. The CDR3 nucleotides are TGTGCCAGCAGCTTAGCCGGGAACACTGAAGCTTTCTTT. It codes for CASSLAGNTEAFF. Based on the CDR3 plus reference TRBV7-9 and TRBJ1-1, the full variable domain is DTGVSQNPRHKITKRGQNVTFRCDPISEHNRLYWYRQTLGQGPEFLTYFQNEAQLEKSRLLSDRFSAERPKGSFSTLEIQRTEQGDSAMYLCASSLAGNTEAFFGQGTRLTVV.

The chain couples TRBV9 to TRBJ2-3; no clear D. Germline CDR1 reads SGDLS; CDR2 reads YYNGEE. The CDR3 totals 12 residues. V was trimmed by 2 bases and J by 4 bases, leaving 5 bases between them. The CDR3 region has the DNA TGTGCCAGCAGCGTTGAGTCAGATACGCAGTATTTT. Residues: CASSVESDTQYF.

The chain couples TRBV7-8 to TRBJ1-5; maybe TRBD1 (6 bases). CDR1 and CDR2 from the germline V gene are SGHVS and FQNEAQ. V was pared by 6 bases and J by 0 bases, with 12 bases between. The CDR3 totals 15 residues. CDR3 coding DNA: TGTGCCAGCAGGGGGACATGGGATAGCAATCAGCCCCAGCATTTT. This codes for CASRGTWDSNQPQHF.

This clone appeared a single time. The V call is TRBV5-1, the J call TRBJ2-3; TRBD2 matches 14 bases. This CDR3 region has 17 residues. The V and J ends lost 4 bases and 2 bases, in that order; junction bases with no gene match: 6. CDR1 and CDR2 from the germline V gene are SGHRS and YFSETQ. The CDR3 reads CASSLGTSGGPTDTQYF. The CDR3 nucleotides are TGCGCCAGCAGCCTCGGGACTAGCGGGGGTCCCACAGATACGCAGTATTTT. Looking up the rest from reference TRBV5-1 and TRBJ2-3 gives the full variable domain: KAGVTQTPRYLIKTRGQQVTLSCSPISGHRSVSWYQQTPGQGLQFLFEYFSETQRNKGNFPGRFSGRQFSNSRSEMNVSTLELGDSALYLCASSLGTSGGPTDTQYFGPGTRLTVL.

The CDR3: CASSPGTGGYGYTF. The CDR3, as DNA: TGTGCCAGCAGCCCAGGGACAGGGGGCTATGGCTACACCTTC. The chain carries TRBV7-2 and TRBJ1-2; 11 nucleotides line up with TRBD1. CDR3 length: 14 residues. CDR1 and CDR2 (germline): SGHTA, FQGNSA. V trimming: 5 bases; J trimming: 4 bases; junction bases outside the gene matches: 3.

The V gene is TRBV27, the J gene TRBJ1-6; 9 bases are shared with TRBD1. Per the germline V gene, CDR1 is MNHEY and CDR2 is SMNVEV (reference sequence). Trimming took 2 bases from V and 10 from J; bases not matched to a gene: 3. The length of the CDR3 is 14 residues. The CDR3: CASSLGTGLSPLHF. The CDR3 DNA sequence: TGTGCCAGCAGTTTAGGGACAGGGCTATCACCCCTCCACTTT.

The chain has TRBV6-5 and TRBJ1-5; 9 nucleotides match TRBD1. The V segment lost 2 bases and the J segment 9 bases; nucleotides outside the gene matches: 5. CDR3 length: 14 residues. Germline CDR1 and CDR2: MNHEY and SVGAGI. The CDR3 sequence: CASSYRQGGLPQHF. CDR3 nucleotides: TGTGCCAGCAGTTACCGACAGGGGGGATTGCCCCAGCATTTT.

The chain couples TRBV18 to TRBJ1-3; no reliable D call. The CDR3 loop spans 13 amino acids. CDR1 is KGHSH and CDR2 is LQKENI in the germline V gene. Trimming removed 2 bases at V and 3 bases at J, with 5 bases between. CDR3 bases: TGTGCCAGCTCACCAAAAGTTGGAAACACCATATATTTT. Translated: CASSPKVGNTIYF. The full variable domain, its missing parts supplied by reference TRBV18 and TRBJ1-3, is NAGVMQNPRHLVRRRGQEARLRCSPMKGHSHVYWYRQLPEEGLKFMVYLQKENIIDESGMPKERFSAEFPKEGPSILRIQQVVRGDSAAYFCASSPKVGNTIYFGEGSWLTVV.

The chain combines TRBV5-1 with TRBJ2-5, with no clear D. The germline gives CDR1 SGHRS, CDR2 YFSETQ. The ends were cut back, 4 bases at V and 5 bases at J, with 9 bases in the middle. The CDR3 contains 12 residues. CDR3 in DNA: TGCGCCAGCAGCCCCACGGGTGAGACCCAGTACTTC. It is translated as CASSPTGETQYF.

This clone has a single count. This chain connects TRBV27 to TRBJ1-5; D remains unclear. The CDR3 runs to 15 residues. The germline CDR1 and CDR2 sequences are MNHEY and SMNVEV (reference sequence). V lost 2 bases and J 5 bases, leaving 13 bases between the germline ends. The CDR3 DNA is TGTGCCAGCAGTTTACAGTGGGCGTTGGATCAGCCCCAGCATTTT. Residues: CASSLQWALDQPQHF.

This chain uses TRBV28 with TRBJ1-2, with a possible D match to TRBD1 (5 bases). CDR1 and CDR2 from the germline V gene are MDHEN and SYDVKM. Trimming removed 6 bases at V and 1 base at J, with 9 bases between. The CDR3 is made up of 13 amino acids. The CDR3 DNA reads as TGTGCCAGCAGACAAGGGGTTAACTATGGCTACACCTTC. Its translation is CASRQGVNYGYTF.

This sequence joins TRBV10-2 and TRBJ2-5, with 15 bases that match TRBD2. The V segment lost 6 bases and the J segment 2 bases; nucleotides outside the gene matches: 7. Per the germline V gene, CDR1 is WSHSY and CDR2 is SAAADI. The CDR3 has 17 residues. This CDR3 reads CASRRLGLAGGQETQYF. CDR3 nucleotides: TGCGCCAGCAGAAGATTGGGACTAGCGGGGGGTCAAGAGACCCAGTACTTC.

The chain is built from TRBV19 and TRBJ2-1; 8 bases fit TRBD2. J was trimmed by 6 bases and V by 7 bases; bases with no gene match: 11. This CDR3 has 15 residues. Germline CDR1 LNHDA, CDR2 SQIVND (reference sequence). The CDR3 bases are TGTGCCAGTAATAGTCGGGGGGGCTTGGGCAATGAGCAGTTCTTC. It yields the protein CASNSRGGLGNEQFF.

The gene calls are TRBV2 and TRBJ1-1; unclear D gene. Trimming removed 8 bases from V and 6 bases from J, with 16 bases in between. This CDR3 spans 13 amino acids. CDR1 is SNHLY, CDR2 FYNNEI, per germline. The CDR3 sequence is CASSNRQFAEAFF. The CDR3 DNA sequence: TGTGCCAGCTCCAACCGGCAATTTGCTGAAGCTTTCTTT.

This clone has just a few counts. The chain is built from TRBV7-6 and TRBJ2-7, with 7 nucleotides matching TRBD1. The CDR3 contains 13 residues. Trimming at V came to 5 bases and at J to 6 bases, leaving 7 bases not matched to a gene. Germline CDR1 and CDR2: SGHVS and FNYEAQ. CDR3 DNA sequence: TGTGCCAGCAGCATAACCACAGGGGTCGAGCAGTACTTC. Its translation is CASSITTGVEQYF. Drawing the rest from reference TRBV7-6 and TRBJ2-7, the complete variable domain is GAGVSQSPRYKVTKRGQDVALRCDPISGHVSLYWYRQALGQGPEFLTYFNYEAQQDKSGLPNDRFSAERPEGSISTLTIQRTEQRDSAMYRCASSITTGVEQYFGPGTRLTVT.

The chain employs TRBV2 and TRBJ2-7; the match to TRBD1 covers 7 bases. This CDR3 has 14 amino acids. Germline V gene sequence: CDR1 SNHLY, CDR2 FYNNEI. The trim removed 4 bases at V and 0 bases at J, leaving 3 bases unmatched. The CDR3 sequence is CASSVDRVSYEQYF. CDR3 nucleotides: TGTGCCAGCAGTGTTGACAGGGTCTCCTACGAGCAGTACTTC.

This clone was observed a single time. The rearrangement uses TRBV25-1 and TRBJ1-3; possible D gene TRBD1, 5 bases. V was trimmed by 2 bases and J by 1 base, leaving 12 bases between them. The CDR3 is 16 amino acids. Germline values: CDR1 MGHDK, CDR2 SYGVNS. Here the CDR3 reads CASSEPHRTSGNTIYF. The DNA for the CDR3 is TGTGCCAGCAGTGAACCCCACAGGACGTCTGGAAACACCATATATTTT.

This chain uses TRBV5-1 with TRBJ1-3; TRBD1 matches 9 bases. Trimming at V came to 5 bases and at J to 4 bases, leaving 4 bases not matched to a gene. The CDR3 runs to 14 residues. The germline V gene encodes CDR1 SGHRS and CDR2 YFSETQ. CDR3 region: CASSWTGDGNTIYF. Here the CDR3 DNA reads TGCGCCAGCAGTTGGACAGGGGACGGAAACACCATATATTTT.

The J gene is TRBJ1-2, the V gene TRBV5-1; possibly TRBD1 for D (5 bases). With 6 bases removed from V and 8 bases from J, the gap between germline ends came to 17 bases. Germline CDR1 reads SGHRS; CDR2 reads YFSETQ. The CDR3 extends over 13 amino acids. The CDR3 nucleotides are TGCGCCAGCACCGTCCAGGGAGGCGACGGCTACACCTTC. It translates to CASTVQGGDGYTF.

This clone appeared a single time. CDR3 DNA sequence: TGTGCCAGCAGCTTAGGGGTGGGGGTCGGGTCGAACACTGAAGCTTTCTTT. It is translated as CASSLGVGVGSNTEAFF. The genes are TRBV7-9 and TRBJ1-1; a weak D match, TRBD1 (5 bases). The CDR3 runs 17 residues. V lost 1 base, J lost 1 base, and 16 bases lay in between. Germline CDR1 and CDR2: SEHNR and FQNEAQ (reference sequence).

CDR3 residues: CAISESRGTADNSPLHF. CDR3 nucleotide sequence: TGTGCCATCAGTGAGTCTCGCGGGACAGCTGATAATTCACCCCTCCACTTT. This chain links TRBV10-3 with TRBJ1-6; 7 bases match TRBD1. V shed 0 bases, J shed 5 bases, and the junction held 7 bases outside the gene matches. The CDR3 sequence is 17 residues long. Germline V gene lookup returns CDR1 ENHRY and CDR2 SYGVKD.

This clone occurred once. This chain links TRBV6-5 with TRBJ1-2; 7 nucleotides agree with TRBD1. V lost 6 bases and J lost 6; bases outside the gene matches: 10. Germline V lookup: CDR1 MNHEY, CDR2 SVGAGI. This CDR3 comprises 14 residues. CDR3 DNA: TGTGCCAGCAGCAACCGACAGGGTAGGGATGGCTACACCTTC. It translates to CASSNRQGRDGYTF.

The chain has TRBV11-3 and TRBJ1-5; D uncertain. V was shortened by 4 bases and J by 2 bases, with 9 bases between the two germline ends. Looked up from germline, CDR1 is SGHNT and CDR2 is YENEEA. The CDR3 is 14 residues long. Here the CDR3 DNA reads TGTGCCAGCAGCTCTGGGGAAGGCAATCAGCCCCAGCATTTT. This sequence encodes CASSSGEGNQPQHF.

The count of this clone is one. This chain connects TRBV9 to TRBJ1-6; D is undetermined. Trimming left V 0 bases short and J 3 bases short, with 7 bases between. The CDR3 is 15 residues long. Germline CDR1 SGDLS, CDR2 YYNGEE. Written as DNA, the CDR3 is TGTGCCAGCAGCGTAGTAGGAGGCTATAATTCACCCCTCCACTTT. Its protein product is CASSVVGGYNSPLHF.

The chain links TRBV6-1 to TRBJ2-5, with no clear D. CDR3 length equals 11 residues. Looked up from germline, CDR1 is MNHNS and CDR2 is SASEGT. Trimming pared 5 bases from V and 5 bases from J, leaving 6 bases between. The CDR3, as DNA: TGTGCCAGCAGTAACTCTGAGACCCAGTACTTC. This translates into CASSNSETQYF.

This chain connects TRBV14 to TRBJ2-5; the D is unclear. CDR1 and CDR2 from the germline V gene are SGHDN and FVKESK. V gave up 1 base and J gave up 5 bases, with 5 bases separating them. CDR3 length: 12 amino acids. Here the CDR3 DNA reads TGTGCCAGCAGCCAAGTTCCCGAGACCCAGTACTTC. It translates to CASSQVPETQYF.

This clone showed up just once. CDR3 sequence reads: CASSAGTSVYNEQFF. The CDR3 DNA reads as TGTGCCAGCAGCGCTGGGACTAGCGTCTACAATGAGCAGTTCTTC. The V gene is TRBV7-8, the J gene TRBJ2-1; TRBD2 agrees at 10 bases. The CDR3 extends over 15 amino acids. Germline V CDR1 and CDR2: SGHVS, FQNEAQ. V was pared by 5 bases and J by 3 bases, with 4 bases of the junction left unmatched.